This T cell receptor beta chain was found in a study of T-cell reconstitution after alpha-beta-depleted transplantation in children (dated by TCRdb to 2016 to 2018). With respect to the entire study: Using TCR repertoire profiling, the study followed T-cell immune reconstitution in a quantitative way in children after TCRalphabeta/CD19-depleted allogeneic hematopoietic cell transplantation. Paper-wide results and their limitations: In some patients, the high TCRbeta diversity seen at day 60 was put down to recipient T cells and intrathymic progenitors that had survived conditioning. The frequencies of hyperexpanded clones fell over the following months, and after one year, T-cell counts and TCRbeta diversity were mostly attributed to newly produced T cells. About two months after transplant, the apparently early recovery of alphabetaT-cell counts reportedly depended on just several hundred clones that had expanded rapidly and came from non-depleted graft cells.

Libraries were prepared through PCR. The sample was run on an Illumina HiSeq 2500. TCR library preparation used molecular barcoding, with unique molecular identifiers applied to normalize quantification of the TCRbeta repertoire. Starting from the raw public reads, TCRdb applied fastp trimming at Q25, assembled clones with MiXCR and retained in-frame beta chains. Records with the same CDR3 protein are collapsed into one entry carrying the most frequent genes and DNA. This sample is represented by under 750,000 distinct CDR3 sequences; roughly 23% of them were singletons. The biggest ten clones account for roughly 15% of the sample. In light of the paper, this sample's treatment or condition label describes: allogeneic hematopoietic cell transplantation with graft depleted of TCRalphabeta T cells and CD19 B cells. TCRalphabeta/CD19-depleted allogeneic hematopoietic cell grafts were given to the transplant recipients, all of whom were children.

CDR1 and CDR2, looked up from the germline V gene, are SGHRS and YFSETQ. Measured from the cysteine to the phenylalanine, the CDR3 is 17 residues long. The DNA shown is the 51-base CDR3, in frame from base 1. Trimmed from V: 4 bases; trimmed from J: 1 base; junction bases lacking a gene match: 6. This clonotype showed up many times. It has no known antigen specificity. No qualities accompany the bases; no much larger clone lies one base away. The receptor comes from a boy under three years old who had a stem cell transplant for acute myeloid leukemia, so the T cells may come from the graft donor. Sequences were derived from PBMCs, mostly from graft donor cells, sampled 360 days after TCRalphabeta/CD19-depleted stem cell transplant. In this chain, TRBV5-1 is recombined with TRBJ2-6; 9 nucleotides in the junction match TRBD1. Here the CDR3 is given as CASSPPGTGSGANVLTF. Read as DNA, the sequence is TGCGCCAGCAGCCCCCCCGGGACAGGGTCTGGGGCCAACGTCCTGACTTTC.